The entry below describes one TCR beta chain. Its antigen remains unidentified. No base quality information exists; no much larger clone differs at one position. The entry originates in a study of cytotoxic CD8 clonotypes in ibrutinib-treated CLL (dated by TCRdb to 2020 to 2023). Regarding the study in general: In this cohort, 15 or so patients were treatment-naive and ten to eleven were relapsed/refractory, while 17 to 18 had unmutated IGHV. All remission and progressive disease samples were collected while patients were still receiving ibrutinib. Cryopreserved peripheral blood mononuclear cells were collected at three points: before therapy, at response, and at either sustained remission or disease progression. On average, each sample yielded approximately 250,000 productive templates and about 94,000 productive rearrangements. Samples at response were collected after a median of about twelve months of treatment, with a range of 6 to 36 months. Longitudinal samples were obtainable from about 30% of the roughly 86 participants in the trial. Responses were partial in some 24 patients and complete in 2; after median about 63 months follow-up, about 14 stayed in remission and about twelve progressed.

Points the paper makes about the study in general: Public clonotypes were rare and either contracted or stayed stable during treatment, and the rise in clonality at ibrutinib response reflected the expansion of private clonotypes. Clonality increased at ibrutinib response, stayed stable in sustained remission, and fell back toward baseline at progression. Sampling times were not matched between sustained-remission and progressing patients, and lymph node repertoires were not studied. Baseline clonality exceeded that of age-matched healthy donors and correlated strongly with circulating CD8+ T-cell counts.

The time point label, read with the paper, signifies: around 2 years on ibrutinib. For TCR beta library preparation, about 2 micrograms of genomic DNA were isolated from cryopreserved PBMCs. Longitudinal blood samples from CLL patients on ibrutinib monotherapy underwent high-throughput TCR beta sequencing. The patients took part in an open-label, single-center phase 2 trial of ibrutinib monotherapy. A MiSeq instrument was used for deep resolution sequencing, which targeted depths ranging from 1 in 1 million up to 1 in 200,000 T cells, with coverage averaging 10x for each clonotype. The immunoSEQ hsTCRB Kit was used to generate TCR beta libraries. Under the source paper's analysis protocol: The data were analyzed with ImmunoSEQ Analyzer and ImmunoSEQ Data Assistant, and V, D and J gene assignments followed IMGT definitions. Clonality, which ranges from 0 to 1, was calculated by subtracting the normalized Shannon entropy of productive rearrangement frequencies from one. Only overrepresented clonotypes making up at least 0.05% of the repertoire of each patient were included in the public clonotype analysis. Repertoires from thirteen age-matched healthy donors in immuneACCESS were used as clonality controls. TCRdb re-hosts the immuneACCESS table, in-frame sequences only. Its copies lack some clones; in the studies checked, an unresolved V gene accounts for under half of them, and the cause for the rest is not known. The V and J calls and the clone size are those of that table, but D and trimming were determined from the DNA. The sample table contains about 130,000 clones; only one count was recorded for 70% to 90% of them. Approximately 2% of the sample lies in the top ten.

V gives up 3 bases and J gives up 2 bases, and the segment between their germline ends measures 7 bases. CDR1 and CDR2 were assigned from the germline V gene as KGHSH and LQKENI. The CDR3 numbers 13 residues from cysteine through phenylalanine. The only DNA kept is the CDR3, 39 bases in frame from the first base. The sample consisted of PBMCs, taken after 24 months of ibrutinib treatment. Rearrangement joined TRBV18 to TRBJ1-2; D gene: possibly TRBD1, on 6 matching bases. The receptor was isolated from a human donor with chronic lymphocytic leukemia. The nucleotide sequence reads TGTGCCAGCTCACCGAGGGGGAACTATGGCTACACCTTC. Translated, this is CASSPRGNYGYTF.